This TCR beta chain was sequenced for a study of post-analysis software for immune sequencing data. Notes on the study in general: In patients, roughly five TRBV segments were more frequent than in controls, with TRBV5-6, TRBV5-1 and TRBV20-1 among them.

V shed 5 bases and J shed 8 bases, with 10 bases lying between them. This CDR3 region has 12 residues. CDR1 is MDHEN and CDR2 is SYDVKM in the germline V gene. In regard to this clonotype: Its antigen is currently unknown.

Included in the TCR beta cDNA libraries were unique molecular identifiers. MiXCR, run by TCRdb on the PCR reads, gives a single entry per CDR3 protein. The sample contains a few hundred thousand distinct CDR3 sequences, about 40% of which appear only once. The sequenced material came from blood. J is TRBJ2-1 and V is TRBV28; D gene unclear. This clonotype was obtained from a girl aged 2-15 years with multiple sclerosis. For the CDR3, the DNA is TGTGCCAGCAGTGGGTCTGGCGATGAGCAGTTCTTC. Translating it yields CASSGSGDEQFF.